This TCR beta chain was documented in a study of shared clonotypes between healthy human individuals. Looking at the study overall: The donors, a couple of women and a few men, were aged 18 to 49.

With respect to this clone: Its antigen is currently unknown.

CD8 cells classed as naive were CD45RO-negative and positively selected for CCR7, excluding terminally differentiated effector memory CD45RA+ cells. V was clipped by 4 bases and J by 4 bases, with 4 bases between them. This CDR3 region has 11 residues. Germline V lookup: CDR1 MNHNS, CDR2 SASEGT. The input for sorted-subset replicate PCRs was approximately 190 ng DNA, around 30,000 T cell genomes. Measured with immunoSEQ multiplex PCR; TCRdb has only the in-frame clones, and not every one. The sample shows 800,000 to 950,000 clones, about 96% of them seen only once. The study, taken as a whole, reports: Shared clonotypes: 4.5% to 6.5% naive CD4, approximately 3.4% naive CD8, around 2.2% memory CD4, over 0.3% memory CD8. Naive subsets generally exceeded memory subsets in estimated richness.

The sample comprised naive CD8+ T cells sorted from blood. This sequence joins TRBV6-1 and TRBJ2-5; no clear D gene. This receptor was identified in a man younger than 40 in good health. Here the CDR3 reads CASSVIETQYF. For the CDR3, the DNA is TGTGCCAGCAGTGTTATAGAGACCCAGTACTTC.